These T cell receptor beta chains were read from a single sample in a study of resident and recirculating memory T cells in vitiligo. The table came from immunoSEQ multiplex PCR; TCRdb's copy has only in-frame clones and leaves some out. The data contain 70,000 or so clones, roughly nine tenths of them seen just once; the ten biggest clones take up just under 5%. The sample was blood. The receptors derive from a male donor with vitiligo. Both conserved end residues are part of each CDR3. Fields, in order: clone size, V gene, D gene, J gene, CDR3 DNA, CDR3 protein. A D gene is named only where the DNA matches it firmly. Not all rows give a size; the values are once, few, many and, for expanded clones, a class.

abundance: -; v_gene: TRBV30; d_gene: -; j_gene: TRBJ1-5; CDR3nt: TGTGCCTGGAGTGTACTGGGAGTTAGCAATCAGCCCCAGCATTTT; CDR3aa: CAWSVLGVSNQPQHF
abundance: once; v_gene: TRBV7-4; d_gene: -; j_gene: TRBJ1-4; CDR3nt: TGTGCCAGCAGCTTAGCCTTCGGGACACCTGAAGATGAAAAACTGTTTTTT; CDR3aa: CASSLAFGTPEDEKLFF
abundance: once; v_gene: TRBV6-5; d_gene: -; j_gene: TRBJ2-2; CDR3nt: TGTGCCAGCAGCCACAATACAGGGCACACCGGGGAGCTGTTTTTT; CDR3aa: CASSHNTGHTGELFF
abundance: -; v_gene: TRBV7-6; d_gene: TRBD2; j_gene: TRBJ2-3; CDR3nt: TGTGCCAGCAGCTTCGCGGGGGGTCGGACAGATACGCAGTATTTT; CDR3aa: CASSFAGGRTDTQYF
abundance: -; v_gene: TRBV7-3; d_gene: TRBD2; j_gene: TRBJ2-2; CDR3nt: TGTGCCAGCAGACAGGGACTAGCGGGGACCGGGGAGCTGTTTTTT; CDR3aa: CASRQGLAGTGELFF
abundance: once; v_gene: TRBV5-1; d_gene: -; j_gene: TRBJ2-5; CDR3nt: TGCGCCAGCAGCTTCACAGGAGCCCAAGAGACCCAGTACTTC; CDR3aa: CASSFTGAQETQYF
abundance: -; v_gene: TRBV19; d_gene: -; j_gene: TRBJ2-7; CDR3nt: TGTGCCAGTAGTGCAGGCATGCTAAACTCCTACGAGCAGTACTTC; CDR3aa: CASSAGMLNSYEQYF
abundance: -; v_gene: TRBV27; d_gene: -; j_gene: TRBJ1-6; CDR3nt: TGTGCCAGCAGTGAGGGAGGCAGTTCACCCCTCCACTTT; CDR3aa: CASSEGGSSPLHF
abundance: -; v_gene: TRBV27; d_gene: -; j_gene: TRBJ1-2; CDR3nt: TGTGCCAGCAGAGAGTCCTTGGACAGAGACGGTGGCTACACCTTC; CDR3aa: CASRESLDRDGGYTF
abundance: -; v_gene: TRBV5-8; d_gene: -; j_gene: TRBJ2-1; CDR3nt: TGTGCCAGCGAGGGCAGCACCCGATTCCTTTACAATGAGCAGTTCTTC; CDR3aa: CASEGSTRFLYNEQFF
abundance: -; v_gene: TRBV14; d_gene: TRBD1; j_gene: TRBJ2-4; CDR3nt: TGTGCCAGCAGTCAAGCCGGGACAGCCATTCAGTACTTC; CDR3aa: CASSQAGTAIQYF
abundance: -; v_gene: TRBV5-6; d_gene: -; j_gene: TRBJ1-2; CDR3nt: TGTGCCAGCAGCCGCACAGGTTCTTCCTATGGCTACACCTTC; CDR3aa: CASSRTGSSYGYTF
abundance: -; v_gene: TRBV7-3; d_gene: -; j_gene: TRBJ2-3; CDR3nt: TGTGCCAGCAGCCCCGGACTGAGCACAGATACGCAGTATTTT; CDR3aa: CASSPGLSTDTQYF
abundance: -; v_gene: TRBV30; d_gene: TRBD1; j_gene: TRBJ1-2; CDR3nt: TGTGCCTGGGCTCTTCAGGGGGCGGAAGGGTATGGCTACACCTTC; CDR3aa: CAWALQGAEGYGYTF
abundance: few; v_gene: TRBV4-3; d_gene: TRBD1; j_gene: TRBJ1-5; CDR3nt: TGCGCCAGCAGCCAACAGACAGGGTTCGGGCAGCCCCAGCATTTT; CDR3aa: CASSQQTGFGQPQHF
abundance: -; v_gene: TRBV18; d_gene: TRBD1; j_gene: TRBJ1-5; CDR3nt: TGTGCCAGCTCACCAATGGGACAGGGCAATCAGCCCCAGCATTTT; CDR3aa: CASSPMGQGNQPQHF
abundance: -; v_gene: TRBV9; d_gene: TRBD1; j_gene: TRBJ1-6; CDR3nt: TGTGCCAGCGGGAATGGACAGGTCAATTCACCCCTCCACTTT; CDR3aa: CASGNGQVNSPLHF
abundance: -; v_gene: TRBV4-1; d_gene: -; j_gene: TRBJ2-7; CDR3nt: TGCGCCAGCAGCCAAGTACAGGGTCTCACCGAGCAGTACTTC; CDR3aa: CASSQVQGLTEQYF
abundance: -; v_gene: TRBV6-6; d_gene: TRBD2; j_gene: TRBJ2-1; CDR3nt: TGTGCCAGCAGTGGTACTAGCGGGGGCTACAATGAGCAGTTCTTC; CDR3aa: CASSGTSGGYNEQFF
abundance: -; v_gene: TRBV6-5; d_gene: -; j_gene: TRBJ2-5; CDR3nt: TGTGCCAGCAGTTCACTAGCCCTAATCCAAGAGACCCAGTACTTC; CDR3aa: CASSSLALIQETQYF
abundance: -; v_gene: TRBV7-6; d_gene: -; j_gene: TRBJ2-7; CDR3nt: TGTGCCAGCAGCTTAGCCCTGGCAGGGGCATCCTACGAGCAGTACTTC; CDR3aa: CASSLALAGASYEQYF
abundance: -; v_gene: TRBV6-1; d_gene: TRBD1; j_gene: TRBJ2-7; CDR3nt: TGTGCCAGCAGTGAAGGAACAGGGGGCTACGAGCAGTACTTC; CDR3aa: CASSEGTGGYEQYF
abundance: -; v_gene: TRBV6-5; d_gene: -; j_gene: TRBJ2-3; CDR3nt: TGTGCCAGCAGGAGCGCCTATAGCACAGATACGCAGTATTTT; CDR3aa: CASRSAYSTDTQYF
abundance: -; v_gene: TRBV7-9; d_gene: -; j_gene: TRBJ1-3; CDR3nt: TGTGCCAGCGGCTTCGGGAACACCATATATTTT; CDR3aa: CASGFGNTIYF
abundance: -; v_gene: TRBV6-6; d_gene: -; j_gene: TRBJ2-7; CDR3nt: TGTGCCAGCAGCTCCGGGACGGGGGGCGACGAGCAGTACTTC; CDR3aa: CASSSGTGGDEQYF
abundance: once; v_gene: TRBV18; d_gene: -; j_gene: TRBJ2-7; CDR3nt: TGTGCCAGCTCACCAGTACAGGCCTCCTACGAGCAGTACTTC; CDR3aa: CASSPVQASYEQYF
abundance: -; v_gene: TRBV6-1; d_gene: -; j_gene: TRBJ1-2; CDR3nt: TGTGCCAGCAGTGAAGAACAGGGCAACGACTATGGCTACACCTTC; CDR3aa: CASSEEQGNDYGYTF
abundance: -; v_gene: TRBV7-7; d_gene: TRBD1; j_gene: TRBJ2-5; CDR3nt: TGTGCCAGCAGTTCGGACAGGGGGCCGAGGGAGACCCAGTACTTC; CDR3aa: CASSSDRGPRETQYF
abundance: -; v_gene: TRBV7-2; d_gene: -; j_gene: TRBJ2-7; CDR3nt: TGTGCCAGCAGCTTAGCCGCAGGGGAGAGCTACGAGCAGTACTTC; CDR3aa: CASSLAAGESYEQYF
abundance: -; v_gene: TRBV5-1; d_gene: -; j_gene: TRBJ2-3; CDR3nt: TGCGCCAGCAGCTTGGGGTCCGGGGGAAAGACAGATACGCAGTATTTT; CDR3aa: CASSLGSGGKTDTQYF
abundance: -; v_gene: TRBV5-4; d_gene: TRBD2; j_gene: TRBJ2-5; CDR3nt: TGTGCCAGCGGCGGGGGGGCTGGAGAGACCCAGTACTTC; CDR3aa: CASGGGAGETQYF
abundance: -; v_gene: TRBV12-5; d_gene: TRBD1; j_gene: TRBJ1-1; CDR3nt: TGTGCTAGTGGTTTGTCCGGGACAGGGAATACGGCTTTCTTT; CDR3aa: CASGLSGTGNTAFF
abundance: -; v_gene: TRBV5-4; d_gene: TRBD1; j_gene: TRBJ2-7; CDR3nt: TGTGCCAGCAGCTTGAGGGGACAGGGGTACGAGCAGTACTTC; CDR3aa: CASSLRGQGYEQYF
abundance: few; v_gene: TRBV2; d_gene: -; j_gene: TRBJ2-1; CDR3nt: TGTGCCAGCAGTGAAGCGCTCTGGCAGAACTACAATGAGCAGTTCTTC; CDR3aa: CASSEALWQNYNEQFF
abundance: -; v_gene: TRBV7-8; d_gene: -; j_gene: TRBJ1-2; CDR3nt: TGTGCCAGCAGCTTATCAGGGGTGCTTTCTAACTATGGCTACACCTTC; CDR3aa: CASSLSGVLSNYGYTF
abundance: -; v_gene: TRBV7-8; d_gene: -; j_gene: TRBJ2-3; CDR3nt: TGTGCCAGCAGTCACCGAACCCTGCCGGTCGCAGATACGCAGTATTTT; CDR3aa: CASSHRTLPVADTQYF
abundance: -; v_gene: TRBV5-4; d_gene: TRBD1; j_gene: TRBJ2-7; CDR3nt: TGTGCCAGCAGCCCAGGACAGGGCGATCACTACGAGCAGTACTTC; CDR3aa: CASSPGQGDHYEQYF
abundance: -; v_gene: TRBV10-1; d_gene: -; j_gene: TRBJ1-5; CDR3nt: TGCGCCAGCAGTGGGAGCTATAGCAATCAGCCCCAGCATTTT; CDR3aa: CASSGSYSNQPQHF
abundance: -; v_gene: TRBV2; d_gene: -; j_gene: TRBJ2-1; CDR3nt: TGTGCCAGCTTTAAGGGGGGGGAGTCATACGGTCTCGATGAGCAGTTCTTC; CDR3aa: CASFKGGESYGLDEQFF
abundance: -; v_gene: TRBV7-2; d_gene: TRBD1; j_gene: TRBJ1-3; CDR3nt: TGTGCCAGCAGCCCGGACAGGGGGGTCGGAAACACCATATATTTT; CDR3aa: CASSPDRGVGNTIYF
abundance: -; v_gene: TRBV6-1; d_gene: -; j_gene: TRBJ1-1; CDR3nt: TGTGCCAGCAGTGAGGTCAGGGGCGGTACTGAAGCTTTCTTT; CDR3aa: CASSEVRGGTEAFF
abundance: -; v_gene: TRBV28; d_gene: TRBD2; j_gene: TRBJ2-3; CDR3nt: TGTGCCAGCAGTTCCCCCTTAAGCGGGGGGCAGTATTTT; CDR3aa: CASSSPLSGGQYF
abundance: -; v_gene: TRBV7-2; d_gene: -; j_gene: TRBJ1-5; CDR3nt: TGTGCCAGCACGCCGGACAACTCCAATCAGCCCCAGCATTTT; CDR3aa: CASTPDNSNQPQHF
abundance: -; v_gene: TRBV28; d_gene: -; j_gene: TRBJ2-7; CDR3nt: TGTGCCAGCAGTTCACCGGTAGTGTACGAGCAGTACTTC; CDR3aa: CASSSPVVYEQYF
abundance: once; v_gene: TRBV30; d_gene: -; j_gene: TRBJ2-2; CDR3nt: TGTGCCTGGAACGGCGGGAACACCGGGGAGCTGTTTTTT; CDR3aa: CAWNGGNTGELFF
abundance: -; v_gene: TRBV7-2; d_gene: -; j_gene: TRBJ2-3; CDR3nt: TGTGCCAGCAGCTGGGGGGGACAGGCTGATACGCAGTATTTT; CDR3aa: CASSWGGQADTQYF
abundance: -; v_gene: TRBV4-1; d_gene: -; j_gene: TRBJ2-1; CDR3nt: TGCGCCAGCAGCCTCCGTGGGGGCCCTAATGAGCAGTTCTTC; CDR3aa: CASSLRGGPNEQFF
abundance: -; v_gene: TRBV7-9; d_gene: -; j_gene: TRBJ2-3; CDR3nt: TGTGCCAGCAGCTTACTCCGCACAGATACGCAGTATTTT; CDR3aa: CASSLLRTDTQYF
abundance: -; v_gene: TRBV5-1; d_gene: -; j_gene: TRBJ1-5; CDR3nt: TGCGCCAGCAGCTTGGAGGAGGGACAGCCCCAGCATTTT; CDR3aa: CASSLEEGQPQHF